This T cell receptor (beta chain) came from a study of cytomegalovirus exposure and HLA in healthy donors. As for this clone: Its antigen is undetermined.

The study's findings and limits: Several of the most significant clusters were apparently associated with common viral pathogens in a later analysis. A likely sequencing artifact accounted for one observed cluster of highly shared sequence variants.

PCR used 60 Vbeta primers and 13 Jbeta primers. The repertoire was sequenced with immunoSEQ multiplex PCR; TCRdb's copy has only in-frame clones and lacks some. Here the sample spans about 150,000 clones, around 72% being singletons. The specimen was PBMCs. The sequence was collected from a man aged 35-49 years in good health and CMV-seronegative.

The CDR3 is CASSEEAGGEDTQYF. The CDR3, as DNA: TGTGCCAGCAGTGAAGAGGCAGGGGGCGAAGATACGCAGTATTTT. The chain carries TRBV2 and TRBJ2-3; 8 nucleotides agree with TRBD1. Germline values: CDR1 SNHLY, CDR2 FYNNEI. The CDR3 totals 15 residues. V shed 1 base and J 5 bases; nucleotides not matched to a gene: 5.